The source of this T cell receptor beta chain is a study of blood T cell repertoires in COVID-19. Across the study: PBMCs, B-cell-depleted T cells, or T cells provided the cDNA or gDNA that made up the material.

Sequencing used immunoSEQ multiplex PCR; TCRdb keeps in-frame clones, though not all of them. The sample comprises about 99,000 clones, over 75% of which are singletons, and 13% rests with the top ten. Germline V lookup: CDR1 PRHDT, CDR2 FYEKMQ (reference sequence). CDR3 length: 16 residues. Unmatched junction bases numbered 11, after V lost 3 bases and J lost 7 bases. The sample was peripheral blood. This receptor was taken from a human donor in a cohort sampled during active or convalescent COVID-19. The rearrangement links TRBV13 to TRBJ1-2; 10 nucleotides line up with TRBD1. CDR3 protein: CASSLGTGAPGGGYTF. CDR3 DNA: TGTGCCAGCAGCTTGGGGACAGGGGCGCCTGGCGGTGGCTACACCTTC. The full variable domain, rest sourced from reference TRBV13 and TRBJ1-2, is AAGVIQSPRHLIKEKRETATLKCYPIPRHDTVYWYQQGPGQDPQFLISFYEKMQSDKGSIPDRFSAQQFSDYHSELNMSSLELGDSALYFCASSLGTGAPGGGYTFGSGTRLTVV.